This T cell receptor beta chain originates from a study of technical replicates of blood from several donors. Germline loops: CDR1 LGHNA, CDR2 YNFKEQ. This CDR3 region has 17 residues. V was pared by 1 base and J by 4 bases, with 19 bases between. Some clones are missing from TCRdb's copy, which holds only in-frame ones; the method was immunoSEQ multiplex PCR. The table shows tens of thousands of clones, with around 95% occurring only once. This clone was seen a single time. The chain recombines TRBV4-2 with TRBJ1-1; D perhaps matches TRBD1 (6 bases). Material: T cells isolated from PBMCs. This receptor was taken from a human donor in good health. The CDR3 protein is CASSQASITGTVTEAFF. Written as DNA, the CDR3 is TGTGCCAGCAGCCAAGCCTCCATCACAGGGACGGTCACTGAAGCTTTCTTT.